This entry lists 20 T cell receptor beta chains sequenced from one sample in a study of regulatory T cells in long-lasting Graves disease. As to time point: persistent/refractory GD, antithyroid drugs over 5 years with positive TRAb. From RNA extracted from PBMCs, the TCR library was made. In building TCR beta libraries, iRepertoire HTBI primers were used together with Arm-PCR of CDR3 regions. TCRdb reprocessed the multiplex PCR reads via MiXCR and lists one record per CDR3 protein. The data contain 450,000 or so distinct CDR3 sequences, less than 25% of them seen just once; the ten biggest clones take up approximately 8%. The starting material was peripheral blood mononuclear cells (PBMCs), obtained when the disease was refractory, from a patient treated with antithyroid drugs. The source is a female donor with Graves disease.

The gene calls are TRBV11-2 and TRBJ1-6; D may be TRBD1 (5 bases). Trimming took 1 base from V and 3 from J, leaving 10 bases between them. The CDR3 sequence is 16 residues long. Germline V lookup: CDR1 SGHAT, CDR2 FQNNGV. This chain's CDR3 is CASSLAGDYYNSPLHF. CDR3 DNA: TGTGCCAGCAGCTTAGCCGGGGACTACTATAATTCACCCCTCCACTTT. The full variable domain, completed using reference TRBV11-2 and TRBJ1-6, is EAGVAQSPRYKIIEKRQSVAFWCNPISGHATLYWYQQILGQGPKLLIQFQNNGVVDDSQLPKDRFSAERLKGVDSTLKIQPAKLEDSAVYLCASSLAGDYYNSPLHFGNGTRLTVT.

This clonotype was seen at least ten times. V gene TRBV12-3 or TRBV12-4 combines with J gene TRBJ1-1; D is unclear. Trimming took off 1 base at V and 6 bases at J, with 9 bases between the two ends. There are 13 residues in the CDR3. The DNA of the CDR3 is TGTGCCAGCAGTTTAGGTGGAACCGCTGAAGCTTTCTTT. Protein sequence: CASSLGGTAEAFF.

V is TRBV19 and J is TRBJ1-1; D not resolved. V was shortened by 4 bases and J by 0 bases, with 15 bases between the two germline ends. Germline V lookup: CDR1 LNHDA, CDR2 SQIVND (reference sequence). The CDR3 runs 16 residues. In DNA form, the CDR3 reads TGTGCCAGTAGTAGATCCCTCCCAACTATGAACACTGAAGCTTTCTTT. Protein product: CASSRSLPTMNTEAFF.

This clonotype has a handful of counts. This chain joins TRBV5-6 and TRBJ2-7, with a possible D match to TRBD2 (5 bases). V was clipped by 0 bases and J by 2 bases, with 15 bases between them. This CDR3 is 16 amino acids long. Germline V lookup: CDR1 SGHDT, CDR2 YYEEEE. CDR3 in amino acids: CASSLEGTRGTYEQYF. The CDR3 region has the DNA TGTGCCAGCAGCTTGGAAGGTACTAGAGGGACCTACGAGCAGTACTTC.

The chain recombines TRBV5-6 with TRBJ2-7; TRBD2 might be the D (6 bases). V lost 3 bases to trimming and J lost 5 bases, with 18 bases between them. Germline assignment: CDR1 SGHDT and CDR2 YYEEEE. The CDR3 length is 15 residues. CDR3 amino acids: CASSYTPGLQNEQYF. The CDR3 DNA is TGTGCCAGCAGCTATACCCCGGGACTCCAAAACGAGCAGTACTTC.

At least ten counts were recorded for this clonotype. This chain joins TRBV3-1 and TRBJ1-1; the match to TRBD1 covers 7 bases. The V gene's germline CDR1 is LGHDT and CDR2 YNNKEL (reference sequence). The CDR3 is made up of 16 amino acids. The J segment lost 3 bases and the V segment lost 1 base, leaving 8 bases of the junction unmatched. The CDR3 is CASSQVGGGRDTEAFF. In DNA form, the CDR3 reads TGTGCCAGCAGCCAAGTCGGAGGGGGCAGGGACACTGAAGCTTTCTTT.

Ten or more counts support this clonotype. V is TRBV20-1 and J is TRBJ2-7; D may be TRBD1 or TRBD2 (6 bases each). The CDR3 loop spans 15 amino acids. The germline V gene has CDR1 DFQATT and CDR2 SNEGSKA (reference sequence). V lost 5 bases, J lost 3 bases, and 20 bases lay in between. CDR3 nucleotides: TGCAGTGCTCCTACCAGGGGTGGGGGAGGCTACGAGCAGTACTTC. It yields the protein CSAPTRGGGGYEQYF.

Ten or more counts support this clonotype. The V gene is TRBV6-1, the J gene TRBJ1-5; D unclear. V lost 5 bases and J lost 3, with 17 bases in between. The CDR3 length is 16 residues. Germline values: CDR1 MNHNS, CDR2 SASEGT. The CDR3 nucleotides are TGTGCCAGCAGTCTTATGGTTAACGAGGACAATCAGCCCCAGCATTTT. Its protein is CASSLMVNEDNQPQHF.

The chain joins TRBV4-2 to TRBJ2-7; 8 bases fit TRBD1. The CDR3 consists of 13 residues. CDR1 and CDR2 from the germline V gene are LGHNA and YNFKEQ. With V trimmed by 4 bases and J by 3 bases, 2 bases remained unmatched. CDR3 DNA sequence: TGTGCCAGCAGCCCAGGGGGCGACTACGAGCAGTACTTC. Translation: CASSPGGDYEQYF.

This clonotype was seen a few times. CDR3 coding DNA: TGTGCTAGTGGTTTGCAGGGTTTCAGCGAGCAGTACTTC. Translated, it gives CASGLQGFSEQYF. The gene calls are TRBV12-5 and TRBJ2-7, with a weak D call TRBD1 (5 bases). Trimming cost V 2 bases and J 6 bases, with 11 bases left between them. Germline V gene lookup returns CDR1 LGHNT and CDR2 FRNRAP. CDR3 length: 13 residues.

This clonotype was counted ten times or more. V and J are TRBV6-1 and TRBJ2-7, with 9 bases identical to TRBD2. This CDR3 spans 13 amino acids. Unmatched junction bases numbered 3, after V lost 8 bases and J lost 1 base. Germline CDR1 reads MNHNS; CDR2 reads SASEGT. The CDR3 is CASGLANSYEQYF. As DNA, the CDR3 is TGTGCCAGCGGACTAGCGAATTCCTACGAGCAGTACTTC.

This clonotype was counted many times. The rearrangement links TRBV7-6 to TRBJ2-7; D possibly matches TRBD1 or TRBD2 (5 bases each). V shed 5 bases and J shed 1 base, with 12 bases lying between them. The CDR3 has 14 residues. The germline V gene has CDR1 SGHVS and CDR2 FNYEAQ. The CDR3 protein is CASSPRDGSYEQYF. The CDR3 region has the DNA TGTGCCAGCAGCCCCCGGGACGGTTCCTACGAGCAGTACTTC.

The V and J genes are TRBV6-2 or TRBV6-3 and TRBJ2-5; D might be TRBD2 (6 bases). The germline V gene encodes CDR1 MNHEY and CDR2 SVGEGT. The length of the CDR3 is 14 residues. V dropped 11 bases and J dropped 3 bases, with 19 bases sitting between them. The CDR3 DNA reads as TGTGCCGACAGTTACTCCGGCGGGAAAGAGACCCAGTACTTC. Its protein product is CADSYSGGKETQYF.

This clonotype was counted ten times or more. The chain couples TRBV28 to TRBJ2-7, with D hard to call. The germline V and J ends were trimmed by 4 bases and 0 bases, with 10 bases remaining between them. The CDR3 extends over 14 amino acids. Germline CDR1 MDHEN, CDR2 SYDVKM. CDR3: CASSSGRTSYEQYF. The CDR3 DNA follows: TGTGCCAGCAGTTCAGGACGGACCTCCTACGAGCAGTACTTC.

Ten or more counts support this clonotype. This sequence joins TRBV5-5 and TRBJ1-5, with 7 bases aligning to TRBD1. CDR3 size: 15 residues. Trimming cost V 4 bases and J 0 bases; bases outside gene matches: 4. CDR1 SGHKS and CDR2 YYEKEE come from the germline V gene (reference sequence). The DNA of the CDR3 is TGTGCCAGCAGCAAGACAGGGAATAGCAATCAGCCCCAGCATTTT. Amino acids: CASSKTGNSNQPQHF.

The chain carries TRBV5-1 and TRBJ2-7, with a tentative D call TRBD1 (6 bases). The CDR3 extends over 15 amino acids. The ends were cut back, 4 bases at V and 2 bases at J, with 16 bases in the middle. CDR1 and CDR2 (germline): SGHRS, YFSETQ. CDR3 loop: CASSLEAGEPYEQYF. CDR3 nucleotides: TGCGCCAGCAGCCTGGAGGCAGGGGAACCCTACGAGCAGTACTTC.

The sample holds many counts of this clonotype. The V call is TRBV9, the J call TRBJ1-2; D is unresolved. Germline V lookup: CDR1 SGDLS, CDR2 YYNGEE. The CDR3 is made up of 13 amino acids. V lost 1 base to trimming and J lost 7 bases, with 11 bases between them. CDR3 in DNA: TGTGCCAGCAGCGTATCGCCTCTGTTTGGCTACACCTTC. This encodes CASSVSPLFGYTF.

This chain connects TRBV4-1 to TRBJ2-7; 11 bases fit TRBD2. V shed 4 bases and J 4 bases; nucleotides not matched to a gene: 9. CDR3 length: 16 residues. Germline CDR1 reads MGHRA; CDR2 reads YSYEKL. The CDR3 loop is CASSRLKLAGAYEQYF. The CDR3 coding sequence is TGCGCCAGCAGCCGCCTTAAACTAGCGGGAGCGTACGAGCAGTACTTC.

In its sample, this clonotype was seen many times. The genes are TRBV6-2 or TRBV6-3 and TRBJ1-1; D may be TRBD1 (5 bases). Per the germline V gene, CDR1 is MNHEY and CDR2 is SVGEGT. V gave up 6 bases and J gave up 10 bases, with 15 bases separating them. The CDR3 covers 12 residues. CDR3 DNA: TGTGCCAGCAGACAGGAGCCGGTATCAGCTTTCTTT. The encoded protein is CASRQEPVSAFF.

The V gene is TRBV7-9, the J gene TRBJ2-1, with TRBD2 as a possible D gene (5 bases). The CDR3 is made up of 14 amino acids. Germline CDR1 reads SEHNR; CDR2 reads FQNEAQ (reference sequence). Trimming removed 4 bases from V and 9 bases from J, with 16 bases in between. CDR3 DNA sequence: TGTGCCAGCAGCTCGACACTAGTCCGGGGTGAGCAGTTCTTC. Translating gives CASSSTLVRGEQFF.